This T cell receptor (beta chain) was profiled in a study of patients and donors after allogeneic stem cell transplantation. TCRdb fed the RT-PCR reads into MiXCR, producing one record per CDR3 protein. The sample consists of some 200,000 distinct CDR3 sequences, about 40% of them appearing once. This CDR3 is 11 amino acids long. Germline assignment: CDR1 DFQATT and CDR2 SNEGSKA (reference sequence). V was trimmed by 6 bases and J by 7 bases, leaving 12 bases between them. The V and J genes are TRBV20-1 and TRBJ2-5; a weak D match, TRBD2 (6 bases). The sample consisted of blood, either unsorted or a sorted T cell fraction (not recorded which). The clonotype comes from a human donor who was either an allogeneic HSCT recipient or a stem cell or donor lymphocyte infusion donor (not recorded which). It is not recorded whose cells these are; they may come from a transplant donor. CDR3 nucleotide sequence: TGCAGTGCCTGGCGGGGTTGGACCCAGTACTTC. Translation: CSAWRGWTQYF.